This T cell receptor beta chain was sequenced for a study of cytomegalovirus exposure and HLA in healthy donors. Study-wide points: Clonal expansion, a later analysis showed, was greater in HLA-associated TCR beta chains than in equally common others. The authors reported that TCR beta sequences could predict HLA-A and HLA-B alleles. These predictions were accurate for most subjects in the first cohort. Cytomegalovirus association was listed for approximately 150 TCR beta chains.

This PCR relied on a set of 60 Vbeta primers and 13 Jbeta primers. TCRdb keeps only in-frame clones here, not all; method: immunoSEQ multiplex PCR. Among 84,000 or so clones listed, about 80% were seen once. The CDR3 runs 15 residues. Germline V lookup: CDR1 MNHNS, CDR2 SASEGT. Between the trimmed V and J ends, which lost 8 bases and 2 bases, there was a span of 15 bases. Notes on this clone: Its antigen is still unknown.

This chain uses TRBV6-1 with TRBJ2-2, with D tentatively TRBD2 (7 bases). The sequenced sample consisted of PBMCs. The source of this sequence is a male donor in good health and CMV-seronegative. The CDR3 reads CASGGAGANTGELFF. CDR3 DNA: TGTGCCAGCGGGGGGGCGGGGGCAAACACCGGGGAGCTGTTTTTT.